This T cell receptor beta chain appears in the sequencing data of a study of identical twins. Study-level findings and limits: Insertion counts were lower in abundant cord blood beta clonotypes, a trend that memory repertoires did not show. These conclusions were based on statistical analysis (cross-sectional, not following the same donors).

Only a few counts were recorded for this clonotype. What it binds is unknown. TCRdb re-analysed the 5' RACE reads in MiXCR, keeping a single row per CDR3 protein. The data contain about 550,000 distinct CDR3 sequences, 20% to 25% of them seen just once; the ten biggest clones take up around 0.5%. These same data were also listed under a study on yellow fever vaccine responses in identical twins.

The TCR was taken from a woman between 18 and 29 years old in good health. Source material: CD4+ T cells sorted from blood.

The CDR3 spells CATSEPSLRDEQFF. The CDR3 DNA follows: TGTGCCACCAGTGAGCCTAGCCTGAGAGATGAGCAGTTCTTC. This chain links TRBV24-1 with TRBJ2-1; D might be TRBD2 (5 bases). CDR1 is KGHDR, CDR2 SFDVKD, per germline. The CDR3 is 14 amino acids. Trimming cost V 4 bases and J 8 bases, with 14 bases left between them.